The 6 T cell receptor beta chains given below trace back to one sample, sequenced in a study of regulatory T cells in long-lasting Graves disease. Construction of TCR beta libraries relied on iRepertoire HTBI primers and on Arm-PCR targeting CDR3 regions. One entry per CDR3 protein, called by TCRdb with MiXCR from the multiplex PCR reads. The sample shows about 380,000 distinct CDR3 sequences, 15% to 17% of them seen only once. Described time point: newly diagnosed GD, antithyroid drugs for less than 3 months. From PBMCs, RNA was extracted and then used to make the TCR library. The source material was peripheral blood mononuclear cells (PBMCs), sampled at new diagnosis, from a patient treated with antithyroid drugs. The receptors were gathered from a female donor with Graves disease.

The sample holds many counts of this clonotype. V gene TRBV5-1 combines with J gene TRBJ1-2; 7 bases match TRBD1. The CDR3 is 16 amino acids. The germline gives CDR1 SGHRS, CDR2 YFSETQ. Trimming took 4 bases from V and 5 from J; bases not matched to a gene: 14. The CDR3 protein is CASSLSLGTVVYGYTF. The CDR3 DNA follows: TGCGCCAGCAGCCTCTCGCTTGGGACAGTGGTGTATGGCTACACCTTC.

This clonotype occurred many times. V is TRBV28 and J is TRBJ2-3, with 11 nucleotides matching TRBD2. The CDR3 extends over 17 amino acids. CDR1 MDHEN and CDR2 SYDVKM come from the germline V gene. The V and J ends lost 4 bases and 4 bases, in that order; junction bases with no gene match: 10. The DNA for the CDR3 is TGTGCCAGCAGTTCTACTAGCGGGAGATTATGGGCAGATACGCAGTATTTT. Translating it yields CASSSTSGRLWADTQYF.

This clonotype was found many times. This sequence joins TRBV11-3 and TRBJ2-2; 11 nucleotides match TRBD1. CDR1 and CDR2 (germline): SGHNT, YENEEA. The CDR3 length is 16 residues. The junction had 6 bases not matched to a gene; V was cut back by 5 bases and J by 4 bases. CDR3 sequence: CASSHMDRGLTGELFF. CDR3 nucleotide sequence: TGTGCCAGCAGCCATATGGACAGGGGGCTCACCGGGGAGCTGTTTTTT.

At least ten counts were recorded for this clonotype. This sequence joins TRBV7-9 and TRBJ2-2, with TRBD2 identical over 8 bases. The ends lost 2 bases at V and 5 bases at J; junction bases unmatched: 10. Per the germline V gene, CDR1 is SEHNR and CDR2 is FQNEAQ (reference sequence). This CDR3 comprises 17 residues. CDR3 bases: TGTGCCAGCAGCTTACCCCTACGGGAGGGCCGGACCGGGGAGCTGTTTTTT. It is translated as CASSLPLREGRTGELFF.

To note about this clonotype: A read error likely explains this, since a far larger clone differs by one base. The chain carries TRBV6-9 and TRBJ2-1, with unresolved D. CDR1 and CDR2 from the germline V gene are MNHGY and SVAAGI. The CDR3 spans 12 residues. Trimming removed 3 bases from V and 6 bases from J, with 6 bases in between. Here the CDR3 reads CASSYPCNEQFF. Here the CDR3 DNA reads TGTGCCAGCAGTTACCCCTGCAATGAGCAGTTCTTC.

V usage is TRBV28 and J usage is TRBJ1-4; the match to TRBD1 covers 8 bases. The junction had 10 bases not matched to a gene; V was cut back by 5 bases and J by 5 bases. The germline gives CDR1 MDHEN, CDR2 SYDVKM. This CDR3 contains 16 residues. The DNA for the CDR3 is TGTGCCAGCAGTCAGATCACCGGGACAGGCAATGAAAAACTGTTTTTT. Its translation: CASSQITGTGNEKLFF.